This TCR beta chain derives from a study of T cells in Graves' hyperthyroidism and ophthalmopathy. CDR3 length equals 15 residues. CDR1 and CDR2 from the germline V gene are LNHDA and SQIVND (reference sequence). The V and J ends lost 5 bases and 1 base respectively, with 12 bases between them. It was RNA transcripts that yielded the amplified TCR beta CDR3 regions. Using the HTBI primer set, a first-round RT-PCR was run on the TCR CDR3. TCRdb redid the calling of the multiplex PCR reads with MiXCR, one entry per CDR3 protein. The sample has 600,000 to 700,000 distinct CDR3 sequences, nearly 45% seen once; the top ten hold 7% to 7.5%. Uncontrolled infection, other autoimmune disease, pregnancy or lactation led to exclusion.

The sequence derives from an adult man with Graves' disease, either hyperthyroidism or ophthalmopathy (not recorded which). The sequencing sample was made of peripheral blood or thyroid tissue (not recorded which). V usage is TRBV19 and J usage is TRBJ1-5, with D tentatively TRBD1 (6 bases). The CDR3 is CASSATGSSNQPQHF. The CDR3 region has the DNA TGTGCCAGTAGTGCAACAGGGTCGAGCAATCAGCCCCAGCATTTT.